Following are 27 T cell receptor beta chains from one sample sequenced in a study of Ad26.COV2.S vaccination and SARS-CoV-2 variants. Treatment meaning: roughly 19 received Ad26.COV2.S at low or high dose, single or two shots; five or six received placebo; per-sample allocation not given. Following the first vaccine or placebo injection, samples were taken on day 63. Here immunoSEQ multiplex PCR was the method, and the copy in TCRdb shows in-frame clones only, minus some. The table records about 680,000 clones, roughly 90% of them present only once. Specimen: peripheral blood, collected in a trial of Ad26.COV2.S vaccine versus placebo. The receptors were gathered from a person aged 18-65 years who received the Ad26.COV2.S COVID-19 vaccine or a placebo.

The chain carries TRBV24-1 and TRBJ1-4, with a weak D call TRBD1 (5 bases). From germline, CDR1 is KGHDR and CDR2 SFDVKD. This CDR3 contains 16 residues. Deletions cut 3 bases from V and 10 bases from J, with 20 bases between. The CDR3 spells CATSDHSEGPSGKLFF. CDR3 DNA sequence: TGTGCCACCAGTGATCATTCCGAGGGGCCCAGTGGAAAACTGTTTTTT.

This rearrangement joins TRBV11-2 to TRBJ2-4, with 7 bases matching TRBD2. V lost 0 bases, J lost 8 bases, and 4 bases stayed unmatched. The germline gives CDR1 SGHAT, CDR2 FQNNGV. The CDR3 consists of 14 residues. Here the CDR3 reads CASSLDGGRDIQYF. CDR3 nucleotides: TGTGCCAGCAGCTTAGATGGGGGGAGGGACATTCAGTACTTC.

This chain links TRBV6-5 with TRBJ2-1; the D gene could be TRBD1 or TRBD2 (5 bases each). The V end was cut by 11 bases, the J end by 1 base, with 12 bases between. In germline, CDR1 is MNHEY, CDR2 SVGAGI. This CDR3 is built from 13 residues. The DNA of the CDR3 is TGTGCCGTCTCCGGGACGTCCTACAATGAGCAGTTCTTC. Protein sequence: CAVSGTSYNEQFF.

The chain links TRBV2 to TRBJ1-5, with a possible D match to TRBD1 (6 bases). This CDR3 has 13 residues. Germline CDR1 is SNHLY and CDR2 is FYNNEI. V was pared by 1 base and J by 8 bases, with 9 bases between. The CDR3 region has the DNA TGTGCCAGCAGTGAAGGAGGGACAAAGCCCCAGCATTTT. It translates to CASSEGGTKPQHF.

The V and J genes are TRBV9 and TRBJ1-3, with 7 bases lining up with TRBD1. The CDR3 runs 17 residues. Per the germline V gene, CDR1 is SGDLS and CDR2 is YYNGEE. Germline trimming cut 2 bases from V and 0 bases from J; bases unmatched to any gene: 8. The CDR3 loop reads CASSVRQGLGSGNTIYF. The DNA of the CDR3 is TGTGCCAGCAGCGTCCGACAGGGTCTGGGCTCTGGAAACACCATATATTTT.

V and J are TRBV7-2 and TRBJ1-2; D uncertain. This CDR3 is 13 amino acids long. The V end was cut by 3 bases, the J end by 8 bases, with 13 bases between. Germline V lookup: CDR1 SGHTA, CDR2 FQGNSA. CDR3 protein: CASSFSYELGYTF. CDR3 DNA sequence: TGTGCCAGCAGCTTCTCGTATGAGCTCGGCTACACCTTC.

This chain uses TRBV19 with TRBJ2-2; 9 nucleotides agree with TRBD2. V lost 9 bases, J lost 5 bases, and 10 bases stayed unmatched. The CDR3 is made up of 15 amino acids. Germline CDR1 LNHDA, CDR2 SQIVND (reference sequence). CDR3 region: CASRKLAGHTGELFF. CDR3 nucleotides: TGTGCCAGCCGAAAGCTAGCGGGACATACCGGGGAGCTGTTTTTT.

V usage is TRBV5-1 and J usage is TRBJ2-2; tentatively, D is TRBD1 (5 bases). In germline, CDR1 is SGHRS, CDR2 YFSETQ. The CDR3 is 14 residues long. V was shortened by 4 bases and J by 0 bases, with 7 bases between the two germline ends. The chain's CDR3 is CASSRTTNTGELFF. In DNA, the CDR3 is TGCGCCAGCAGCAGGACAACGAACACCGGGGAGCTGTTTTTT.

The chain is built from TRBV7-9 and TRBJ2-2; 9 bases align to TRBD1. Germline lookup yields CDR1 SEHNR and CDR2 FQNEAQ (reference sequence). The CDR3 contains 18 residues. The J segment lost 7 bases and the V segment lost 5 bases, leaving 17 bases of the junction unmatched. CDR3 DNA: TGTGCCAGCAGCCCACGATCCGGGACAGGGCGAACGAACGGGGAGCTGTTTTTT. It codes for CASSPRSGTGRTNGELFF. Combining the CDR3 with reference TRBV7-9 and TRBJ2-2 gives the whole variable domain DTGVSQNPRHKITKRGQNVTFRCDPISEHNRLYWYRQTLGQGPEFLTYFQNEAQLEKSRLLSDRFSAERPKGSFSTLEIQRTEQGDSAMYLCASSPRSGTGRTNGELFFGEGSRLTVL.

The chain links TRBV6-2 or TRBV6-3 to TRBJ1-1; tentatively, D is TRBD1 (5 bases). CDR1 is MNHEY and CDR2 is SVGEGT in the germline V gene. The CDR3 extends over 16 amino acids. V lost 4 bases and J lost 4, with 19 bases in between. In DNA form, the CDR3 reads TGTGCCAGCAGTTCAAGGACACTGCGGGCGGCCACTGAAGCTTTCTTT. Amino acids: CASSSRTLRAATEAFF.

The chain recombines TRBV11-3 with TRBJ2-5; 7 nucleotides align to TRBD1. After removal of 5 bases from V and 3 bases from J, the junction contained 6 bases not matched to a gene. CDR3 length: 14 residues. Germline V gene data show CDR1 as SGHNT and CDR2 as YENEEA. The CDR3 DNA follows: TGTGCCAGCAGCCCCCGGACAGGCGAAGAGACCCAGTACTTC. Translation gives CASSPRTGEETQYF.

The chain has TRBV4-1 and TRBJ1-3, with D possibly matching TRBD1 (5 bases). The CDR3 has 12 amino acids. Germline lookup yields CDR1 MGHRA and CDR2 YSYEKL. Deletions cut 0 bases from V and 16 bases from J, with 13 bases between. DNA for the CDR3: TGCGCCAGCAGCCAAGACAGGGCCGTTATGTATTTT. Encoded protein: CASSQDRAVMYF.

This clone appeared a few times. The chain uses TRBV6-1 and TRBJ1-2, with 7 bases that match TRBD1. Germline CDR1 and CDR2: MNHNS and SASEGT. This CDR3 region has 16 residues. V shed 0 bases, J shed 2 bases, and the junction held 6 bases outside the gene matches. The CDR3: CASSEAPQGGNYGYTF. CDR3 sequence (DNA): TGTGCCAGCAGTGAAGCCCCACAAGGGGGCAACTATGGCTACACCTTC.

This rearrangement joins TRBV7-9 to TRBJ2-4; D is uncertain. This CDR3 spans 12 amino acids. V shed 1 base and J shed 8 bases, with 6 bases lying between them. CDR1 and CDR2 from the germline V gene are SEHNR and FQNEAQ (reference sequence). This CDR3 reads CASSLGSDIQYF. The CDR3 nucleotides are TGTGCCAGCAGCTTAGGTTCAGACATTCAGTACTTC.

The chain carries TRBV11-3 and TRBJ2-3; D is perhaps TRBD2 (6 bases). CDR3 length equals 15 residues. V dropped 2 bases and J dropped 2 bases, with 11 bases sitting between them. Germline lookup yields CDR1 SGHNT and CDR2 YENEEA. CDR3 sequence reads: CASSLRGFYTDTQYF. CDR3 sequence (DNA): TGTGCCAGCAGCTTACGGGGGTTCTACACAGATACGCAGTATTTT.

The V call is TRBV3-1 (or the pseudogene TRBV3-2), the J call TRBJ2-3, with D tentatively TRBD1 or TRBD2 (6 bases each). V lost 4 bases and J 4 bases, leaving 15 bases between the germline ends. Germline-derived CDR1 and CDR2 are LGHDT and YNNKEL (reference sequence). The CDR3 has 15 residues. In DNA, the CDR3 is TGTGCCAGCAGCCTTTTGGGGGGCAGCGCAGATACGCAGTATTTT. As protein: CASSLLGGSADTQYF.

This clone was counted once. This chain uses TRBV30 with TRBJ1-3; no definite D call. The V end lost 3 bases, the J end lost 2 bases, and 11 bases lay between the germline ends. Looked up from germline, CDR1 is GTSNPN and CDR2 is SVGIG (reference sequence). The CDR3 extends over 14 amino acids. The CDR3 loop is CAWRLRTAGNTIYF. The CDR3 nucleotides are TGTGCCTGGAGACTAAGGACGGCTGGAAACACCATATATTTT.

In DNA, the CDR3 is TGTGCCAGCAGTGTTTCACTCTTCACTGAAGCTTTCTTT. Encoded protein: CASSVSLFTEAFF. The V gene is TRBV6-4, the J gene TRBJ1-1, with no clear D. Trimming stripped 4 bases from V and 4 bases from J, with 10 bases between. The CDR3 is 13 residues long. Germline CDR1 reads MRHNA; CDR2 reads SNTAGT.

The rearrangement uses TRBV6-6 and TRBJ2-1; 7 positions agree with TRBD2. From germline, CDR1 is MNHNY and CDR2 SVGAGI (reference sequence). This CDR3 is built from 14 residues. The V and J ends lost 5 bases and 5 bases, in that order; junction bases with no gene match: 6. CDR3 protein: CASSHAGEDNEQFF. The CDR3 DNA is TGTGCCAGCAGTCACGCGGGAGAGGACAATGAGCAGTTCTTC.

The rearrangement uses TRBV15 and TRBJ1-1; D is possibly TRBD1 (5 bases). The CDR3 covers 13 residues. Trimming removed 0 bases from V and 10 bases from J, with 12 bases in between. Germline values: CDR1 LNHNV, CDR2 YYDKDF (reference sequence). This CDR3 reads CATSRDEARVAFF. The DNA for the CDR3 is TGTGCCACCAGCAGAGATGAGGCCAGGGTAGCTTTCTTT.

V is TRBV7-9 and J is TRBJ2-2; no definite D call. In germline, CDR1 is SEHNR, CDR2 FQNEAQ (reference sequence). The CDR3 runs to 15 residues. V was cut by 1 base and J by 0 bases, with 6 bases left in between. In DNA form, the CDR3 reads TGTGCCAGCAGCTTAGAAGCAGCGAACACCGGGGAGCTGTTTTTT. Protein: CASSLEAANTGELFF.

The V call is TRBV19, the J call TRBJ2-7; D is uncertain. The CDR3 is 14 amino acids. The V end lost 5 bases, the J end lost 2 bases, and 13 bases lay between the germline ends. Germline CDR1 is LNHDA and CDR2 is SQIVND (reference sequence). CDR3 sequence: CASSSPSPAYEQYF. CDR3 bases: TGTGCCAGTAGTTCTCCCTCTCCGGCCTACGAGCAGTACTTC.

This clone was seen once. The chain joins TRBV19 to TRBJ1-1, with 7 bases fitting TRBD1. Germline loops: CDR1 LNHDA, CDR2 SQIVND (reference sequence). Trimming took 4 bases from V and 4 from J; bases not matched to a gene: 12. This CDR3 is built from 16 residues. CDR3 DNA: TGTGCCAGTAGTACCCCGGACAGGCAGAAGGGCACTGAAGCTTTCTTT. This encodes CASSTPDRQKGTEAFF.

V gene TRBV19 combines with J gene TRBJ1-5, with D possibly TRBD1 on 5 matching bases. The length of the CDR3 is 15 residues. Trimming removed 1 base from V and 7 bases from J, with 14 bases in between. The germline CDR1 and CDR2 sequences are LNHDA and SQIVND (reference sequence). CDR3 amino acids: CASSIVAGLNQPQHF. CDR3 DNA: TGTGCCAGTAGTATAGTCGCAGGGCTAAACCAGCCCCAGCATTTT.

The CDR3 DNA reads TGTGCCAGCAGCGTAGCTGGGAACGGAGAGCCCCAGCATTTT. As protein: CASSVAGNGEPQHF. The gene calls are TRBV9 and TRBJ1-5; D unresolved. The length of the CDR3 is 14 residues. The V gene lost 0 bases and the J gene lost 8 bases, with 12 bases spanning the gap. Germline V gives CDR1 SGDLS, CDR2 YYNGEE.

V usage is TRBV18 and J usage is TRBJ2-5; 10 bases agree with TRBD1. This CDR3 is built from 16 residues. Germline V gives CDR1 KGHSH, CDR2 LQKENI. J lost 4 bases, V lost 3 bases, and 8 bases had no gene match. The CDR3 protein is CASSPMGQGNGETQYF. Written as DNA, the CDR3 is TGTGCCAGCTCACCCATGGGACAGGGGAATGGAGAGACCCAGTACTTC. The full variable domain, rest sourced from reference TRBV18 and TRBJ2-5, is NAGVMQNPRHLVRRRGQEARLRCSPMKGHSHVYWYRQLPEEGLKFMVYLQKENIIDESGMPKERFSAEFPKEGPSILRIQQVVRGDSAAYFCASSPMGQGNGETQYFGPGTRLLVL.

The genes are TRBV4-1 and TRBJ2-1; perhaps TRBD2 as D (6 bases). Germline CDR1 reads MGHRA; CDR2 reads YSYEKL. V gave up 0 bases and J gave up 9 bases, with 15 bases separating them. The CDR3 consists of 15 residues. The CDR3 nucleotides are TGCGCCAGCAGCCAAGAGTCAGTTCTGGGGGGTGAGCAGTTCTTC. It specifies CASSQESVLGGEQFF.